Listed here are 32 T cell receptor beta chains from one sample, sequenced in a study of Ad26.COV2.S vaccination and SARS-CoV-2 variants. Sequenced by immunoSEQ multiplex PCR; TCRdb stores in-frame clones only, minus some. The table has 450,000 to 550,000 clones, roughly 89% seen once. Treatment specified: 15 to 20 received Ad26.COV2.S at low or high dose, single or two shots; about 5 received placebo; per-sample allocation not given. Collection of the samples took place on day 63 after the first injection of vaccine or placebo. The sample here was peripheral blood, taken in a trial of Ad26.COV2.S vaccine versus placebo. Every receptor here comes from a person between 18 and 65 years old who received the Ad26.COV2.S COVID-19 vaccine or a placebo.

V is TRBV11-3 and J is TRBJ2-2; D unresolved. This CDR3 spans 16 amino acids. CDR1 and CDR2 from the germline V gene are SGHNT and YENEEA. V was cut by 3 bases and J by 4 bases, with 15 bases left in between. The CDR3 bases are TGTGCCAGCAGCTTTTATAACCCCTCGGGCACCGGGGAGCTGTTTTTT. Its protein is CASSFYNPSGTGELFF.

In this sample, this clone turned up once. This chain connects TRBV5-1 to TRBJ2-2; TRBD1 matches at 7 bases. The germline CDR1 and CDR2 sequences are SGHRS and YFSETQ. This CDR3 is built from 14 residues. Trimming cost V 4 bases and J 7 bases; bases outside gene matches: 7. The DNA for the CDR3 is TGCGCCAGCAGCGCCTACAGGGGACACGGGGAGCTGTTTTTT. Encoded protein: CASSAYRGHGELFF.

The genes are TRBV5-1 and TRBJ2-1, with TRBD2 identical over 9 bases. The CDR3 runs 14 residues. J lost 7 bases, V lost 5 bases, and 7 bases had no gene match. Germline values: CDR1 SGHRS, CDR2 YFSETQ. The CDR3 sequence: CASRFSGRGNEQFF. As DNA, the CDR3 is TGCGCCAGCAGGTTTAGCGGGAGAGGGAATGAGCAGTTCTTC.

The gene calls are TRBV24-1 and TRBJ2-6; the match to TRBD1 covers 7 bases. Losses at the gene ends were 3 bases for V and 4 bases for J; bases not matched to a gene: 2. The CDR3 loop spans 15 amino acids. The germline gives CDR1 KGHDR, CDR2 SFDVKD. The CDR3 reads CATSDRTGGANVLTF. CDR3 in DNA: TGTGCCACCAGTGATCGGACAGGAGGGGCCAACGTCCTGACTTTC.

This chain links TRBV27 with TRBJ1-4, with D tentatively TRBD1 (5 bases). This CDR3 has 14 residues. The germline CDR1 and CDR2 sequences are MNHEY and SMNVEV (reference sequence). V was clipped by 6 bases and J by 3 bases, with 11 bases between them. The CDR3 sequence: CASRGYRPNEKLFF. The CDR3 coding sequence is TGTGCCAGCAGGGGATACAGGCCTAATGAAAAACTGTTTTTT.

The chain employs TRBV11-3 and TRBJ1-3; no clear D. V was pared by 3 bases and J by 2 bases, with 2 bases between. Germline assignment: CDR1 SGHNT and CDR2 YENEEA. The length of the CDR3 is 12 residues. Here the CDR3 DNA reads TGTGCCAGCAGCTTCACTGGAAACACCATATATTTT. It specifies CASSFTGNTIYF.

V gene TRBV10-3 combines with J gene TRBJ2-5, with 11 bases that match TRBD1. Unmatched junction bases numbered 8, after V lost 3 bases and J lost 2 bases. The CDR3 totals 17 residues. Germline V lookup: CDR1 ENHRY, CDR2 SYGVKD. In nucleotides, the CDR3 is TGTGCCATCAGTGAAGAAAAGGGGACAGGGGGGCAAGAGACCCAGTACTTC. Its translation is CAISEEKGTGGQETQYF.

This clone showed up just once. For the CDR3, the DNA is TGTGCCAGCAGCGCCCGAACTTCCTACAATGAGCAGTTCTTC. This sequence encodes CASSARTSYNEQFF. The chain is built from TRBV7-9 and TRBJ2-1; no firm D call. This CDR3 comprises 14 residues. Germline-derived CDR1 and CDR2 are SEHNR and FQNEAQ (reference sequence). The V gene lost 5 bases and the J gene lost 1 base, with 9 bases spanning the gap.

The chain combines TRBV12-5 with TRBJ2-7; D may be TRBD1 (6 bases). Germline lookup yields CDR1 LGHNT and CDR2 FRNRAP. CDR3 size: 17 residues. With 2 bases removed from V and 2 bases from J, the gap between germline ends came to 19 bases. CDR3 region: CASGLPENRAGTYEQYF. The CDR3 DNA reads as TGTGCTAGTGGTTTGCCGGAGAACAGGGCCGGTACCTACGAGCAGTACTTC.

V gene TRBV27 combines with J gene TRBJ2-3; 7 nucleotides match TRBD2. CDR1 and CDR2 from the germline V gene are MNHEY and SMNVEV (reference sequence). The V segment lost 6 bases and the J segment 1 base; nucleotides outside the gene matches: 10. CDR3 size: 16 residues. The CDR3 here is CASSTFGEGRTDTQYF. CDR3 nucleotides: TGTGCCAGCAGCACCTTTGGGGAGGGGCGCACAGATACGCAGTATTTT.

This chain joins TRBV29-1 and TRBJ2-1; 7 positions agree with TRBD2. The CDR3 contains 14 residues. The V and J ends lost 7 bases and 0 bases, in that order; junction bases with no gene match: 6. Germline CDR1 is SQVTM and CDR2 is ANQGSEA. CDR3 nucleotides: TGCAGCGAGCTCGGGGGGAGCTCCTACAATGAGCAGTTCTTC. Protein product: CSELGGSSYNEQFF.

Here the CDR3 reads CASGLPSGNTIYF. The CDR3, as DNA: TGTGCCAGCGGTCTCCCATCTGGAAACACCATATATTTT. The rearrangement links TRBV28 to TRBJ1-3, with unresolved D. Germline lookup yields CDR1 MDHEN and CDR2 SYDVKM. With 8 bases removed from V and 1 base from J, the gap between germline ends came to 9 bases. The CDR3 is 13 amino acids.

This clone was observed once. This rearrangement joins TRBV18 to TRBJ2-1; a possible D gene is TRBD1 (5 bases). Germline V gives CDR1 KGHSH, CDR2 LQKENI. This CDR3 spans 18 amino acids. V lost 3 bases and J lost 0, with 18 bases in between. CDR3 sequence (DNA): TGTGCCAGCTCACCCCTCACCCGACAGTATAGCTCCTACAATGAGCAGTTCTTC. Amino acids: CASSPLTRQYSSYNEQFF.

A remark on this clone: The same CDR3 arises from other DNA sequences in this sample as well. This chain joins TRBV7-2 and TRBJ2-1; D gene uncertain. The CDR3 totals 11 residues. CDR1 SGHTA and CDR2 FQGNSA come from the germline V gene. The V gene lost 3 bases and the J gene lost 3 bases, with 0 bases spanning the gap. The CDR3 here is CASSFYNEQFF. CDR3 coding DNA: TGTGCCAGCAGCTTCTACAATGAGCAGTTCTTC.

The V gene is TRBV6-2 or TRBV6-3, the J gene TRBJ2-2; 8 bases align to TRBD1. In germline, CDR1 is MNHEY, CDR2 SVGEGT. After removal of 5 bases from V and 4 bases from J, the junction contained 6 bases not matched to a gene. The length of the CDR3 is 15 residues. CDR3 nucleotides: TGTGCCAGCAGTGCAGGGGGCGCCGGCACCGGGGAGCTGTTTTTT. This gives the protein CASSAGGAGTGELFF.

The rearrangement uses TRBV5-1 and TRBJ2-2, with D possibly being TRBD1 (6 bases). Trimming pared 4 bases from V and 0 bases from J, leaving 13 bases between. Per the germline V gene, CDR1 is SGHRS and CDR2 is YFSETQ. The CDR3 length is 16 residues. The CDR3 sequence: CASSVQGDPNTGELFF. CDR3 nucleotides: TGCGCCAGCAGCGTACAGGGCGACCCGAACACCGGGGAGCTGTTTTTT.

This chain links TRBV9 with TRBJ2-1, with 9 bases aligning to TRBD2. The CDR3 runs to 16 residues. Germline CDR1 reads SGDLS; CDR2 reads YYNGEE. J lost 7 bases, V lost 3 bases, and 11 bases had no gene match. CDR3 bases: TGTGCCAGCAGCGAGCGTAATAGCGGGGGCTATAATGAGCAGTTCTTC. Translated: CASSERNSGGYNEQFF.

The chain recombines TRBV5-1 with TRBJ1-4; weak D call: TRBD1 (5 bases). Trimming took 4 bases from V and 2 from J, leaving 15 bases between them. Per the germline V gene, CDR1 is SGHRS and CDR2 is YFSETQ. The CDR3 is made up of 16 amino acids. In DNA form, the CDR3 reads TGCGCCAGCAGCGTGGACACACCAGAGACTAATGAAAAACTGTTTTTT. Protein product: CASSVDTPETNEKLFF.

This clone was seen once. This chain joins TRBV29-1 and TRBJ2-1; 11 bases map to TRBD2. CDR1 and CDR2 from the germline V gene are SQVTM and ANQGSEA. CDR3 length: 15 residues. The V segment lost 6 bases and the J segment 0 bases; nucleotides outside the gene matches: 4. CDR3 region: CSVGTSGSSYNEQFF. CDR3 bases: TGCAGCGTGGGAACTAGCGGGAGCTCCTACAATGAGCAGTTCTTC.

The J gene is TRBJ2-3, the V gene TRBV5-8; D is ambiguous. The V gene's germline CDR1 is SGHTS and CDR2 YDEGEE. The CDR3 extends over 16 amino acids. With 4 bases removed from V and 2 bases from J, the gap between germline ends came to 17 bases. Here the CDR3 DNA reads TGTGCCAGCAGCCCCGTGGCGTCGGCCACCACAGATACGCAGTATTTT. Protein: CASSPVASATTDTQYF.

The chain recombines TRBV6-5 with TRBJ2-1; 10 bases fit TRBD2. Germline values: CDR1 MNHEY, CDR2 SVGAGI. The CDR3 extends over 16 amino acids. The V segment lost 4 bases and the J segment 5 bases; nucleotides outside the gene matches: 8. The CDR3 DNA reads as TGTGCCAGCAGTTCGCCCACTAGCGGGGTTAACAATGAGCAGTTCTTC. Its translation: CASSSPTSGVNNEQFF.

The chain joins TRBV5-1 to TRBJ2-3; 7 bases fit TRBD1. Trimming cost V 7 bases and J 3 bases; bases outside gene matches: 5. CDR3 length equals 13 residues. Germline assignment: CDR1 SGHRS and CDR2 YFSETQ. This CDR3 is CASGEQGTDTQYF. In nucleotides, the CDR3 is TGCGCCAGCGGGGAACAGGGGACAGATACGCAGTATTTT.

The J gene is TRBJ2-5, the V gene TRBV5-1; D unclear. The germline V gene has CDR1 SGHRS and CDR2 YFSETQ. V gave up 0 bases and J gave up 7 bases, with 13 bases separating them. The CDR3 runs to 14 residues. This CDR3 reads CASSLALQEGTQYF. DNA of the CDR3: TGCGCCAGCAGCTTGGCCTTGCAGGAAGGGACCCAGTACTTC.

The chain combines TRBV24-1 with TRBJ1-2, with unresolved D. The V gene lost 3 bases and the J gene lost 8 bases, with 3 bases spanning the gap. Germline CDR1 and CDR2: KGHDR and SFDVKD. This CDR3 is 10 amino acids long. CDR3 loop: CATSDRGYTF. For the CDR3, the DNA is TGTGCCACCAGTGATAGGGGCTACACCTTC.

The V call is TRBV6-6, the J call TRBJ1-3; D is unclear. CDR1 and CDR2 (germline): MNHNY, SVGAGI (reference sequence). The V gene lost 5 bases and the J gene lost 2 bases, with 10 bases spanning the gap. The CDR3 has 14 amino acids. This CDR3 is CASSTPHPGNTIYF. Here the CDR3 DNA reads TGTGCCAGCAGTACCCCTCACCCTGGAAACACCATATATTTT.

CDR3 in amino acids: CASSLPEYDGYTF. The CDR3 coding sequence is TGCGCCAGCAGCTTGCCAGAATACGATGGCTACACCTTC. The V gene is TRBV5-1, the J gene TRBJ1-2, with no clear D. Trimming cost V 1 base and J 6 bases, with 10 bases left between them. Germline CDR1 is SGHRS and CDR2 is YFSETQ. The CDR3 length is 13 residues.

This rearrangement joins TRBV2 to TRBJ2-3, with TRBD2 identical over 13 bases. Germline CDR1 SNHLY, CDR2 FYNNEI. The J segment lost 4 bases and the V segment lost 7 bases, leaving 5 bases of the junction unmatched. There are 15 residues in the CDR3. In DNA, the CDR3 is TGTGCCAGCACAAGGACTAGCGGGAGTTCAGATACGCAGTATTTT. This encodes CASTRTSGSSDTQYF.

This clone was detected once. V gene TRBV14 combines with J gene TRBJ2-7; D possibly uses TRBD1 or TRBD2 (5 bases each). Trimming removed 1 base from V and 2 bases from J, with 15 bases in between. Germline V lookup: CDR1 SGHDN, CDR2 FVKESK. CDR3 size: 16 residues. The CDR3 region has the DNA TGTGCCAGCAGCCAAGGGGGCGGGCCTCCCCCCTACGAGCAGTACTTC. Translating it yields CASSQGGGPPPYEQYF.

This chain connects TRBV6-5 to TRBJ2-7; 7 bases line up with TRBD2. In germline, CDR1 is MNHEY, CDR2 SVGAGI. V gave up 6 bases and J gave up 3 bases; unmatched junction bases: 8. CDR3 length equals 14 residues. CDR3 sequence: CASSKTSRYYEQYV. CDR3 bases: TGTGCCAGCAGCAAGACTAGCAGATACTACGAGCAGTACGTC.

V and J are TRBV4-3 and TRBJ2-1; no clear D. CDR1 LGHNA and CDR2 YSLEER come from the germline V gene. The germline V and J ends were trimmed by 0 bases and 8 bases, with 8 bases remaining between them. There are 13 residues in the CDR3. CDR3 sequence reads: CASSQELGYEQFF. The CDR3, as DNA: TGCGCCAGCAGCCAAGAGCTAGGGTATGAGCAGTTCTTC.

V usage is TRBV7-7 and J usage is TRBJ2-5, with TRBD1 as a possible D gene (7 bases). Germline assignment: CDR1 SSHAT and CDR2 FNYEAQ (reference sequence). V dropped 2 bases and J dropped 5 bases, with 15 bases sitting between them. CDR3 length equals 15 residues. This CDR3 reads CASSLRAGGMETQYF. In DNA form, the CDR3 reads TGTGCCAGCAGCTTAAGGGCAGGGGGGATGGAGACCCAGTACTTC.

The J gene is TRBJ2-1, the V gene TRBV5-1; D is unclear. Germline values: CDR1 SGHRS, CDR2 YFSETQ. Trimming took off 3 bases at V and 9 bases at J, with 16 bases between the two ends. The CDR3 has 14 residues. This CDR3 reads CASSYVDLGVEQFF. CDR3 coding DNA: TGCGCCAGCAGCTATGTCGATCTCGGCGTTGAGCAGTTCTTC.